One TCR beta chain is described in this entry. This sample was taken from a study of blood T cell repertoires in COVID-19. Produced via immunoSEQ multiplex PCR; TCRdb's table is partial and in-frame only. In the table there are roughly 99,000 clones, 90% to 95% of which are singletons. The CDR3 is 13 residues long. Germline loops: CDR1 MDHEN, CDR2 SYDVKM. V was pared by 6 bases and J by 2 bases, with 11 bases between. This sequence originates from a woman aged 25 to 39 with acute or convalescent COVID-19. Sequenced material: peripheral blood. The gene calls are TRBV28 and TRBJ2-7; no firm D call. The CDR3 loop is CASRVTVPYEQYF. In DNA form, the CDR3 reads TGTGCCAGCAGGGTAACTGTTCCCTACGAGCAGTACTTC. Together with reference TRBV28 and TRBJ2-7, the CDR3 gives the full variable domain: DVKVTQSSRYLVKRTGEKVFLECVQDMDHENMFWYRQDPGLGLRLIYFSYDVKMKEKGDIPEGYSVSREKKERFSLILESASTNQTSMYLCASRVTVPYEQYFGPGTRLTVT.